This passage covers 18 T cell receptor beta chains from one sample sequenced in a study of early T cells in non-severe SARS-CoV-2 infection. Via MiXCR, TCRdb re-called the 5' RACE reads, giving one row per CDR3 protein. Of 20,000 to 30,000 distinct CDR3 sequences listed, around 4.5% are singletons. Sequenced sample: whole blood. Receptors were obtained from an adult who was a healthcare worker with PCR-confirmed SARS-CoV-2 infection or an uninfected control (not recorded which).

In this sample, this clonotype turned up many times. The chain carries TRBV5-1 and TRBJ1-3, with TRBD1 as a possible D gene (5 bases). Germline CDR1 and CDR2: SGHRS and YFSETQ. The CDR3 sequence is 14 residues long. V shed 3 bases and J shed 6 bases, with 13 bases lying between them. DNA of the CDR3: TGCGCCAGCAGCTCGCAGGGTACTGAAAACACCATATATTTT. It specifies CASSSQGTENTIYF.

The sample holds many counts of this clonotype. The chain has TRBV6-5 and TRBJ1-1; 7 positions match TRBD1. CDR3 size: 16 residues. The germline CDR1 and CDR2 sequences are MNHEY and SVGAGI. The V gene end was trimmed by 0 bases and the J gene end by 7 bases; junction bases not matched to a gene: 11. For the CDR3, the DNA is TGTGCCAGCAGTTACTCCCCCTTGAGACAGGGATTTGAAGCTTTCTTT. The encoded protein is CASSYSPLRQGFEAFF.

This clonotype was seen more than once but under ten times. V gene TRBV6-2 or TRBV6-3 combines with J gene TRBJ2-1; no definite D call. With 7 bases removed from V and 8 bases from J, the gap between germline ends came to 6 bases. The germline CDR1 and CDR2 sequences are MNHEY and SVGEGT. This CDR3 comprises 10 residues. CDR3 DNA sequence: TGTGCCAGCACCACTTATGAGCAGTTCTTC. Translating it yields CASTTYEQFF.

In its sample, this clonotype was seen many times. The chain combines TRBV28 with TRBJ1-5; possible D gene TRBD1, 6 bases. Germline V gene data show CDR1 as MDHEN and CDR2 as SYDVKM. With 2 bases removed from V and 2 bases from J, the gap between germline ends came to 10 bases. This CDR3 spans 15 amino acids. The CDR3 protein is CASSLDAGGNQPQHF. CDR3 coding DNA: TGTGCCAGCAGTTTAGACGCAGGGGGCAATCAGCCCCAGCATTTT. The complete variable domain, with remaining parts taken from reference TRBV28 and TRBJ1-5, reads DVKVTQSSRYLVKRTGEKVFLECVQDMDHENMFWYRQDPGLGLRLIYFSYDVKMKEKGDIPEGYSVSREKKERFSLILESASTNQTSMYLCASSLDAGGNQPQHFGDGTRLSIL.

The J gene is TRBJ2-7, the V gene TRBV5-1; a possible D gene is TRBD2 (6 bases). V lost 5 bases, J lost 7 bases, and 16 bases lay in between. The CDR3 is 13 residues long. Germline V gene lookup returns CDR1 SGHRS and CDR2 YFSETQ. Here the CDR3 reads CASREALRGEQYF. Here the CDR3 DNA reads TGCGCCAGCAGGGAGGCGCTACGGGGGGAGCAGTACTTC.

This clonotype was observed at least ten times. The chain is built from TRBV5-1 and TRBJ2-3; D gene uncertain. The V gene lost 0 bases and the J gene lost 4 bases, with 15 bases spanning the gap. CDR3 length: 16 amino acids. The germline V gene encodes CDR1 SGHRS and CDR2 YFSETQ. The CDR3 coding sequence is TGCGCCAGCAGCTTGGAGGCAGCCGGGTGGTCAGATACGCAGTATTTT. Protein: CASSLEAAGWSDTQYF.

There are a few counts of this clonotype. V gene TRBV6-5 combines with J gene TRBJ1-2; TRBD1 matches 7 bases. With V trimmed by 0 bases and J by 1 base, 5 bases remained unmatched. The CDR3 sequence is 16 residues long. Germline V CDR1 and CDR2: MNHEY, SVGAGI. The CDR3 sequence: CASSYSSTGVNYGYTF. CDR3 DNA: TGTGCCAGCAGTTACTCGAGTACAGGGGTTAACTATGGCTACACCTTC.

This clonotype is medium-sized by share. The chain employs TRBV10-3 and TRBJ2-7, with D possibly called TRBD1 or TRBD2 (5 bases each). CDR3 length: 14 amino acids. Germline CDR1 reads ENHRY; CDR2 reads SYGVKD. Between the trimmed V and J ends, which lost 1 base and 1 base, there was a span of 8 bases. For the CDR3, the DNA is TGTGCCATCAGTGAGTGGGACCCTTCCTACGAGCAGTACTTC. Translation gives CAISEWDPSYEQYF.

This clonotype has a handful of counts. V gene TRBV4-2 combines with J gene TRBJ2-7; D unresolved. CDR3 size: 17 residues. CDR1 is LGHNA, CDR2 YNFKEQ, per germline. Trimming took 0 bases from V and 0 from J, leaving 15 bases between them. DNA for the CDR3: TGTGCCAGCAGCCAAGAGCGACGACTGGCTAGCTCCTACGAGCAGTACTTC. Translated: CASSQERRLASSYEQYF.

In its sample, this clonotype was seen many times. The gene calls are TRBV5-1 and TRBJ2-1; D unresolved. Trimming took off 1 base at V and 5 bases at J, with 13 bases between the two ends. CDR1 is SGHRS, CDR2 YFSETQ, per germline. The CDR3 extends over 15 amino acids. The CDR3 nucleotides are TGCGCCAGCAGCTTGTTGGAAAAAAGACACAATGAGCAGTTCTTC. This encodes CASSLLEKRHNEQFF.

This clonotype was detected many times. This sequence joins TRBV12-3 or TRBV12-4 and TRBJ2-3; D might be TRBD2 (6 bases). Trimming took 5 bases from V and 4 from J, leaving 16 bases between them. The CDR3 contains 15 residues. In nucleotides, the CDR3 is TGTGCCAGCAGTCCGGAGGGCCGGTGGGCAGATACGCAGTATTTT. Protein: CASSPEGRWADTQYF.

By sample fraction, this clonotype is medium-sized (0.01 to 0.1%). The rearrangement uses TRBV27 and TRBJ2-3, with TRBD2 identical over 14 bases. The CDR3 loop spans 17 amino acids. Germline-derived CDR1 and CDR2 are MNHEY and SMNVEV (reference sequence). Trimming at V came to 4 bases and at J to 4 bases, leaving 7 bases not matched to a gene. CDR3 coding DNA: TGTGCCAGCAGTTCGGGACAGACTAGCGGGAGGGCAGATACGCAGTATTTT. Translated: CASSSGQTSGRADTQYF.

This clonotype was observed many times. The chain recombines TRBV19 with TRBJ1-1; TRBD1 matches 7 bases. V lost 7 bases to trimming and J lost 0 bases; unmatched junction nucleotides: 5. The CDR3 runs 14 residues. CDR1 and CDR2 (germline): LNHDA, SQIVND (reference sequence). The CDR3 protein is CASTKQGMNTEAFF. In nucleotides, the CDR3 is TGTGCCAGTACCAAACAGGGGATGAACACTGAAGCTTTCTTT.

This clonotype has ten or more counts. The V call is TRBV14, the J call TRBJ2-7; 7 bases are shared with TRBD2. V shed 5 bases and J 9 bases; nucleotides not matched to a gene: 13. The CDR3 is 14 amino acids. Germline assignment: CDR1 SGHDN and CDR2 FVKESK. In DNA, the CDR3 is TGTGCCAGCAGCGCAATGCGTGCGGGAGTCGTGCAGTACTTC. Its protein is CASSAMRAGVVQYF.

Many counts were recorded for this clonotype. The chain combines TRBV5-1 with TRBJ2-3; 9 bases align to TRBD1. This CDR3 comprises 15 residues. With V trimmed by 1 base and J by 5 bases, 5 bases remained unmatched. Germline CDR1 is SGHRS and CDR2 is YFSETQ. CDR3 protein: CASSLTQGALDTQYF. CDR3 nucleotides: TGCGCCAGCAGCTTGACACAGGGGGCGTTAGATACGCAGTATTTT.

This clonotype was seen at least ten times. The V call is TRBV5-1, the J call TRBJ2-1, with TRBD2 as a possible D gene (5 bases). Germline CDR1 reads SGHRS; CDR2 reads YFSETQ. This CDR3 comprises 13 residues. V shed 4 bases and J shed 10 bases, with 15 bases lying between them. CDR3 loop: CASSPGGTGEQFF. In DNA form, the CDR3 reads TGCGCCAGCAGCCCGGGCGGTACGGGGGAGCAGTTCTTC.

This clonotype was recorded at least ten times. This chain connects TRBV28 to TRBJ1-1; D ambiguous. The CDR3 runs 11 residues. Trimming removed 7 bases from V and 7 bases from J, with 10 bases in between. Per germline, CDR1 MDHEN and CDR2 SYDVKM. The CDR3 spells CASTVAREAFF. For the CDR3, the DNA is TGTGCCAGCACCGTGGCCCGTGAAGCTTTCTTT.

This clonotype was observed a handful of times. The chain uses TRBV27 and TRBJ2-7; the match to TRBD1 covers 11 bases. Germline V lookup: CDR1 MNHEY, CDR2 SMNVEV (reference sequence). Trimming removed 4 bases from V and 3 bases from J; junction bases left unmatched: 8. CDR3 length equals 16 residues. The CDR3 here is CASSWMAGTGGYEQYF. For the CDR3, the DNA is TGTGCCAGCAGTTGGATGGCCGGGACAGGGGGCTACGAGCAGTACTTC.